The 19 T cell receptor beta chains below were found in one sample sequenced in a study of regulatory and conventional T cells in RAG deficiency. Sequenced by immunoSEQ multiplex PCR; TCRdb stores in-frame clones only, minus some. The repertoire includes 45,000 or so clones, approximately 90% of them detected once, and about 0.5% sits in the top ten. Conventional CD4+ T cells were sorted from blood as CD25-low CD127-high cells. In addition, the sample was reused for a study of regulatory T cells. That source adds: The primer mix had 52 TRBV and 13 TRBJ primers.

The material sequenced was CD4+ effector T cells sorted from blood. The receptors were gathered from a human donor in good health.

This clone showed up just once. The chain employs TRBV10-3 and TRBJ2-5, with no clear D. V was trimmed by 4 bases and J by 1 base, leaving 4 bases between them. Germline assignment: CDR1 ENHRY and CDR2 SYGVKD. This CDR3 spans 12 amino acids. The CDR3 spells CAISGSQETQYF. The CDR3 DNA sequence: TGTGCCATCAGTGGCAGCCAAGAGACCCAGTACTTC.

The chain is built from TRBV5-1 and TRBJ2-3; 8 nucleotides line up with TRBD1. CDR1 is SGHRS and CDR2 is YFSETQ in the germline V gene. The trim removed 4 bases at V and 4 bases at J, leaving 8 bases unmatched. The CDR3 is made up of 15 amino acids. The CDR3 loop reads CASSQGQVGADTQYF. In DNA form, the CDR3 reads TGCGCCAGCAGCCAGGGACAGGTGGGCGCAGATACGCAGTATTTT.

This chain links TRBV5-6 with TRBJ1-1; possible D gene TRBD1, 6 bases. This CDR3 region has 16 residues. Germline assignment: CDR1 SGHDT and CDR2 YYEEEE. Trimming removed 4 bases at V and 0 bases at J, with 16 bases between. The CDR3 sequence is CASSLNTGTMNTEAFF. As DNA, the CDR3 is TGTGCCAGCAGCCTGAATACAGGGACAATGAACACTGAAGCTTTCTTT.

V gene TRBV11-2 combines with J gene TRBJ1-2; possibly TRBD1 for D (6 bases). The V gene lost 2 bases and the J gene lost 8 bases, with 15 bases spanning the gap. From germline, CDR1 is SGHAT and CDR2 FQNNGV. The CDR3 contains 14 residues. CDR3 amino acids: CASSLNSGAVGYTF. The CDR3 DNA reads as TGTGCCAGCAGCTTAAATTCAGGGGCGGTAGGCTACACCTTC.

The chain employs TRBV2 and TRBJ1-6; D is unresolved. Between the trimmed V and J ends, which lost 7 bases and 7 bases, there was a span of 8 bases. The germline CDR1 and CDR2 sequences are SNHLY and FYNNEI. This CDR3 region has 12 residues. CDR3 amino acids: CASTANNSPLHF. The CDR3 nucleotides read TGTGCCAGCACAGCAAACAATTCACCCCTCCACTTT. The entire variable domain, with the rest obtained from reference TRBV2 and TRBJ1-6, is as follows: EPEVTQTPSHQVTQMGQEVILRCVPISNHLYFYWYRQILGQKVEFLVSFYNNEISEKSEIFDDQFSVERPDGSNFTLKIRSTKLEDSAMYFCASTANNSPLHFGNGTRLTVT.

This clone was seen a single time. J is TRBJ1-3 and V is TRBV6-6; D may be TRBD1 (5 bases). Germline V gene sequence: CDR1 MNHNY, CDR2 SVGAGI (reference sequence). CDR3 size: 15 residues. V was shortened by 2 bases and J by 3 bases, with 11 bases between the two germline ends. In DNA form, the CDR3 reads TGTGCCAGCAGTTACCGTCCCAGGGATGGAAACACCATATATTTT. It encodes CASSYRPRDGNTIYF.

The rearrangement links TRBV6-1 to TRBJ1-5; 9 bases fit TRBD1. J was trimmed by 4 bases and V by 4 bases; bases with no gene match: 5. This CDR3 has 15 residues. Germline V gene sequence: CDR1 MNHNS, CDR2 SASEGT. The CDR3, as DNA: TGTGCCAGCAGTGGAACAGGGGGCGCAAATCAGCCCCAGCATTTT. Residues: CASSGTGGANQPQHF.

This clone was counted only a few times. The rearrangement links TRBV18 to TRBJ1-2; 8 bases agree with TRBD1. In germline, CDR1 is KGHSH, CDR2 LQKENI. The CDR3 covers 12 residues. The junction had 4 bases not matched to a gene; V was cut back by 5 bases and J by 8 bases. The DNA of the CDR3 is TGTGCCAGCTCAGCACAGGGGGACGGCTACACCTTC. It encodes CASSAQGDGYTF.

V gene TRBV5-6 combines with J gene TRBJ1-5; D might be TRBD1 (6 bases). With 2 bases removed from V and 0 bases from J, the gap between germline ends came to 12 bases. CDR1 is SGHDT and CDR2 is YYEEEE in the germline V gene. The CDR3 is made up of 16 amino acids. CDR3 loop: CASSLSGTYSNQPQHF. For the CDR3, the DNA is TGTGCCAGCAGCTTATCCGGGACATATAGCAATCAGCCCCAGCATTTT.

This clone was recorded a few times. This chain joins TRBV5-6 and TRBJ1-4; D not certain. CDR1 SGHDT and CDR2 YYEEEE come from the germline V gene. V lost 2 bases and J 0 bases, leaving 11 bases between the germline ends. This CDR3 spans 16 amino acids. The CDR3 nucleotides read TGTGCCAGCAGCTTTCGCCAAACAGCAACTAATGAAAAACTGTTTTTT. Its translation: CASSFRQTATNEKLFF.

The chain employs TRBV21-1 and TRBJ2-1; TRBD2, the D gene given by the table, was not confirmed from the DNA. TRBV21-1 is a pseudogene. The CDR3 is 12 amino acids. The CDR3 nucleotides are TGTGCCAGCAGCAAAGTTCGCAATGAGCAGTTCTTC. Its protein is CASSKVRNEQFF.

The chain uses TRBV29-1 and TRBJ2-1; D gene unclear. With 6 bases removed from V and 5 bases from J, the gap between germline ends came to 14 bases. This CDR3 is 13 amino acids long. The germline V gene has CDR1 SQVTM and CDR2 ANQGSEA. The CDR3 here is CSVAPSNNNEQFF. CDR3 DNA: TGCAGCGTCGCCCCTTCCAACAACAATGAGCAGTTCTTC.

The chain joins TRBV7-8 to TRBJ1-5, with 8 bases fitting TRBD1. V shed 0 bases, J shed 2 bases, and the junction held 6 bases outside the gene matches. CDR3 length equals 17 residues. The germline V gene encodes CDR1 SGHVS and CDR2 FQNEAQ. The chain's CDR3 is CASSLARQGIRNQPQHF. The CDR3 DNA reads TGTGCCAGCAGCTTAGCTCGACAGGGGATCCGCAATCAGCCCCAGCATTTT.

This clone was found a few times. The chain carries TRBV19 and TRBJ1-4; 7 bases map to TRBD1. Germline V gene sequence: CDR1 LNHDA, CDR2 SQIVND (reference sequence). The CDR3 consists of 13 residues. Unmatched junction bases numbered 7, after V lost 4 bases and J lost 11 bases. The CDR3 DNA is TGTGCCAGTAGTACCTTAGACAGGGATAAACTGTTTTTT. Its protein is CASSTLDRDKLFF.

The V call is TRBV7-2, the J call TRBJ2-5, with 9 bases aligning to TRBD1. The CDR3 extends over 15 amino acids. Germline CDR1 is SGHTA and CDR2 is FQGNSA. With V trimmed by 5 bases and J by 3 bases, 7 bases remained unmatched. The DNA of the CDR3 is TGTGCCAGCAGCCGGGCCGGGACAGGGAAAGAGACCCAGTACTTC. Translating it yields CASSRAGTGKETQYF.

V gene TRBV4-2 combines with J gene TRBJ1-2; D call uncertain. This CDR3 spans 14 amino acids. Germline V gene data show CDR1 as LGHNA and CDR2 as YNFKEQ. V lost 0 bases to trimming and J lost 3 bases, with 8 bases between them. CDR3 nucleotides: TGTGCCAGCAGCCAAGATGGGTTAGACTATGGCTACACCTTC. It is translated as CASSQDGLDYGYTF.

V is TRBV2 and J is TRBJ2-7, with 7 bases matching TRBD1. CDR1 and CDR2 (germline): SNHLY, FYNNEI. CDR3 length equals 15 residues. V was pared by 7 bases and J by 0 bases, with 9 bases of the junction left unmatched. The CDR3 DNA follows: TGTGCCAGCAAATCGAGGGGGCCTTCCTCCTACGAGCAGTACTTC. Protein product: CASKSRGPSSYEQYF. Based on the CDR3 plus reference TRBV2 and TRBJ2-7, the full variable domain is EPEVTQTPSHQVTQMGQEVILRCVPISNHLYFYWYRQILGQKVEFLVSFYNNEISEKSEIFDDQFSVERPDGSNFTLKIRSTKLEDSAMYFCASKSRGPSSYEQYFGPGTRLTVT.

This clone was counted once. The chain couples TRBV6-1 to TRBJ2-3; no firm D call. CDR1 is MNHNS, CDR2 SASEGT, per germline. This CDR3 is 15 amino acids long. V lost 7 bases and J 0 bases, leaving 14 bases between the germline ends. The CDR3 here is CASILMTRSTDTQYF. The CDR3 region has the DNA TGTGCCAGCATCTTAATGACTCGAAGCACAGATACGCAGTATTTT.

This chain joins TRBV25-1 and TRBJ2-3; a possible D gene is TRBD1 (6 bases). CDR3 length equals 15 residues. V lost 5 bases and J 3 bases, leaving 15 bases between the germline ends. The germline V gene encodes CDR1 MGHDK and CDR2 SYGVNS. The CDR3 DNA reads TGTGCCAGCAGTTCCGAACTCAGGGGAACAGATACGCAGTATTTT. Its translation is CASSSELRGTDTQYF.